Following are 19 T cell receptor beta chains from one sample sequenced in a study of immune heterogeneity within non-small cell lung tumors. Template input, which was bulk tumor genomic DNA, totaled 600 to 650 ng per sample. Biopsy collection occurred during surgery, with several far-apart biopsies per primary tumor. Patients underwent curative surgery for untreated, newly diagnosed non-small cell lung cancer. TCR beta CDR3 regions came from multiplex PCR with 32 forward V and 13 reverse J primers. TCRdb analysed the multiplex PCR reads with MiXCR anew, one entry per CDR3 protein. The sample has tens of thousands of distinct CDR3 sequences; around a quarter are singletons. The material sequenced was lung tumor tissue. These receptors came from a man between 40 and 49 years old with non-small cell lung cancer.

About this clonotype: This may be a read error, as it is one base from a much larger clone. This sequence joins TRBV5-6 and TRBJ1-2, with 8 bases identical to TRBD1. Germline V gene data show CDR1 as SGHDT and CDR2 as YYEEEE. V dropped 6 bases and J dropped 6; count of bases not matched to a gene: 7. CDR3 length equals 13 residues. The CDR3 DNA sequence: TGTGCCAGCAACGACACAGGGGGGAATGGCTACACCTTC. Protein sequence: CASNDTGGNGYTF.

Sample share makes this clonotype medium-sized (0.01 to 0.1%). The rearrangement links TRBV3-1 to TRBJ1-6; D remains ambiguous. Trimming removed 5 bases from V and 7 bases from J, with 18 bases in between. Germline values: CDR1 LGHDT, CDR2 YNNKEL (reference sequence). The CDR3 is made up of 16 amino acids. The CDR3 spells CASSSSSGDNNSPLHF. The CDR3 bases are TGTGCCAGCAGCTCGAGCTCCGGGGATAACAATTCACCCCTCCACTTT. The complete variable domain, with remaining parts taken from reference TRBV3-1 and TRBJ1-6, reads DTAVSQTPKYLVTQMGNDKSIKCEQNLGHDTMYWYKQDSKKFLKIMFSYNNKELIINETVPNRFSPKSPDKAHLNLHINSLELGDSAVYFCASSSSSGDNNSPLHFGNGTRLTVT.

Sample share makes this clonotype medium-sized. The DNA for the CDR3 is TGCAGTGCTAGAAGGGACACCTCGTACAATGAGCAGTTCTTC. Its protein is CSARRDTSYNEQFF. The chain uses TRBV20-1 and TRBJ2-1, with D perhaps matching TRBD1 (6 bases). Germline loops: CDR1 DFQATT, CDR2 SNEGSKA (reference sequence). The length of the CDR3 is 14 residues. Trimming pared 2 bases from V and 4 bases from J, leaving 12 bases between.

A remark on this clonotype: Since a much larger clone is just one base distant, this may be a read error. V gene TRBV12-3 or TRBV12-4 combines with J gene TRBJ1-6; no clear D gene. The CDR3 runs 13 residues. The ends were cut back, 5 bases at V and 11 bases at J, with 13 bases in the middle. The CDR3 protein is CASSTRHTPPLHF. The CDR3 DNA follows: TGTGCCAGCAGTACCCGGCATACTCCACCCCTCCACTTT.

A few counts support this clonotype. The rearrangement uses TRBV6-1 and TRBJ1-4, with 10 bases that match TRBD1. The CDR3 loop spans 15 amino acids. Germline-derived CDR1 and CDR2 are MNHNS and SASEGT. Trimming at V came to 5 bases and at J to 8 bases, leaving 8 bases not matched to a gene. The CDR3 coding sequence is TGTGCCAGCAGTTTCCTAGACAGGGGGCGGGAAAAACTGTTTTTT. Its protein product is CASSFLDRGREKLFF.

This clonotype qualifies as medium-sized. The CDR3 DNA reads as TGTGCCACCAGCACCTGGGGGGGCAATGAGCAGTTCTTC. Amino acids: CATSTWGGNEQFF. The V call is TRBV15, the J call TRBJ2-1, with 7 positions matching TRBD2. This CDR3 region has 13 residues. Germline CDR1 LNHNV, CDR2 YYDKDF (reference sequence). V lost 4 bases to trimming and J lost 6 bases; unmatched junction nucleotides: 3.

To note about this clonotype: A single base separates this from a much larger clone, so it may be a read error. In DNA, the CDR3 is TGCGCCAGCAGCCAAGAAGGGACAGGGGGAGGCAATGGCTACACCTTC. Translated, it gives CASSQEGTGGGNGYTF. The V gene is TRBV4-1, the J gene TRBJ1-2; TRBD1 agrees at 11 bases. Germline values: CDR1 MGHRA, CDR2 YSYEKL. The V segment lost 0 bases and the J segment 6 bases; nucleotides outside the gene matches: 6. CDR3 length: 16 amino acids.

Comment on this clonotype: Given a much more abundant clone one base away, this may be a read error. The rearrangement uses TRBV6-6 and TRBJ2-3; D remains unclear. The CDR3 contains 15 residues. The germline V gene has CDR1 MNHNY and CDR2 SVGAGI (reference sequence). In DNA, the CDR3 is TGTGCCAGCAGTTACTCGATGAGGAACACAGATTCGCAGTATTTT. This encodes CASSYSMRNTDSQYF.

This clonotype was seen ten or more times. The CDR3: CASSPLGRAADTQYF. Written as DNA, the CDR3 is TGTGCCAGCAGTCCTTTAGGGAGGGCAGCAGATACGCAGTATTTT. J is TRBJ2-3 and V is TRBV6-1; TRBD2 aligns across 7 bases. CDR3 length: 15 amino acids. V was pared by 5 bases and J by 4 bases, with 9 bases of the junction left unmatched. Germline V gene data show CDR1 as MNHNS and CDR2 as SASEGT.

On this clonotype: A much larger clone sits a single nucleotide away, making a read error possible. The chain links TRBV7-9 to TRBJ1-2, with D possibly TRBD1 on 5 matching bases. With 0 bases removed from V and 12 bases from J, the gap between germline ends came to 17 bases. CDR3 length: 14 amino acids. The germline V gene encodes CDR1 SEHNR and CDR2 FQNEAQ (reference sequence). CDR3 DNA sequence: TGTGCCAGCAGCTTAGCGGCGGGGTTGAGGGGCCACACCTTC. Protein: CASSLAAGLRGHTF.

Note on this clonotype: Mismatch with germline at one junction end may stem from a read error. The chain uses TRBV9 and TRBJ1-1; 7 nucleotides align to TRBD1. Germline CDR1 and CDR2: SGDLS and YYNGEE. The CDR3 is made up of 15 amino acids. CDR3 region: CASSTPRGVSSEASF. CDR3 nucleotide sequence: TGTGCCAGCAGCACCCCCAGGGGGGTCTCATCTGAAGCTTCCTTT.

By share, this clonotype ranks as medium-sized. This chain links TRBV6-2 or TRBV6-3 with TRBJ1-5; D call uncertain. Trimming took 6 bases from V and 2 from J, leaving 11 bases between them. The CDR3 has 14 amino acids. Germline CDR1 MNHEY, CDR2 SVGEGT. The CDR3 DNA reads TGTGCCAGCAGCCGGGCCGAGGGCAATCAGCCCCAGCATTTT. This codes for CASSRAEGNQPQHF.

Comments on this clonotype: A much larger clone lies one base from this, so it may be a read error. The gene calls are TRBV11-3 and TRBJ1-3; the D is unclear. Germline CDR1 is SGHNT and CDR2 is YENEEA. Trimming cost V 5 bases and J 0 bases, with 20 bases left between them. This CDR3 is built from 18 residues. CDR3 bases: TGTGCCAGCAGCCAAATCTGGAAAGTTCCGAGCTCTGGAAACACCATATATTTT. Its protein is CASSQIWKVPSSGNTIYF.

The J gene is TRBJ2-2, the V gene TRBV10-2; 12 bases agree with TRBD2. After removal of 7 bases from V and 3 bases from J, the junction contained 12 bases not matched to a gene. Germline lookup yields CDR1 WSHSY and CDR2 SAAADI. CDR3 length: 18 amino acids. Here the CDR3 reads CASTTGGLAGRYTGELFF. The CDR3 DNA follows: TGCGCCAGCACAACGGGAGGACTAGCGGGAAGGTACACCGGGGAGCTGTTTTTT.

This clonotype was seen many times. This sequence joins TRBV3-1 and TRBJ1-2; D remains unclear. Trimming took 2 bases from V and 10 from J, leaving 11 bases between them. Looked up from germline, CDR1 is LGHDT and CDR2 is YNNKEL (reference sequence). The CDR3 runs 12 residues. In DNA form, the CDR3 reads TGTGCCAGCAGCCAAAGCAGGCGGGACTACACCTTC. Translating it yields CASSQSRRDYTF.

With respect to this clonotype: Possible read error: a much larger clone is one base away. The rearrangement links TRBV6-2 or TRBV6-3 to TRBJ1-2, with D perhaps TRBD1 (6 bases). The CDR3 has 15 amino acids. Germline CDR1 MNHEY, CDR2 SVGEGT. CDR3 DNA: TGTGGCAGTCATCGTACGGGGGCAGCTAACTATGGCTACACCTTC. This sequence encodes CGSHRTGAANYGYTF.

This clonotype has only one observation. The V gene is TRBV9, the J gene TRBJ1-2, with 10 nucleotides matching TRBD1. J was trimmed by 7 bases and V by 3 bases; bases with no gene match: 9. The CDR3 is 15 amino acids. Germline CDR1 reads SGDLS; CDR2 reads YYNGEE. CDR3 amino acids: CASSGQETGGLGYTF. The DNA of the CDR3 is TGTGCCAGCAGCGGCCAAGAGACAGGGGGCCTTGGCTACACCTTC.

The rearrangement links TRBV20-1 to TRBJ2-3; TRBD2 matches at 8 bases. Trimming cost V 4 bases and J 4 bases; bases outside gene matches: 10. Germline V lookup: CDR1 DFQATT, CDR2 SNEGSKA (reference sequence). The CDR3 covers 15 residues. The CDR3 nucleotides read TGCAGTGCTACCCTCGGGAGCGGGAGTGCAGATACGCAGTATTTT. This codes for CSATLGSGSADTQYF.

Concerning this clonotype: A much larger clone differs from this one at a single base, so this may be a read error. This chain uses TRBV11-3 with TRBJ2-1, with no clear D. Germline V gene lookup returns CDR1 SGHNT and CDR2 YENEEA. Trimming shortened V by 5 bases and J by 6 bases, and 11 bases separated the two germline ends. This CDR3 is 13 amino acids long. CDR3 sequence (DNA): TGTGCCAGCAGCGGGCGGCACTGCAATGAGCAGTTCTTC. This codes for CASSGRHCNEQFF.